The T cell receptor beta chain under discussion was sequenced for a study of blood T cell repertoires in COVID-19. The CDR3 loop spans 14 amino acids. V was trimmed by 1 base and J by 3 bases, leaving 10 bases between them. Germline CDR1 reads LGHNA; CDR2 reads YNFKEQ. Data came from immunoSEQ multiplex PCR; TCRdb stores just in-frame clones and leaves some out. Here the sample spans 50,000 or so clones, 70% to 90% being singletons. The rearrangement links TRBV4-2 to TRBJ2-7; a weak D match, TRBD2 (5 bases). The material sequenced was peripheral blood. The TCR sequence derives from a man in his 70s with acute or convalescent COVID-19. CDR3 residues: CASSQGGSSYEQYF. The DNA of the CDR3 is TGTGCCAGCAGCCAAGGAGGGTCTAGCTACGAGCAGTACTTC.